This T cell receptor beta chain was identified in a study of a mutant IDH1 vaccine in newly diagnosed glioma. About the study: Treated patients had a mean age of roughly 40 years and an approximately 62% male, 37.5% female split. The earlier regimen, radiotherapy, temozolomide, or both, was most often both.

Only in-frame clones appear in the TCRdb table, and some are missing; sequencing was by immunoSEQ multiplex PCR. Counted here are tens of thousands of clones, 82% occurring once; the ten biggest clones make up 18%. Time point denoted: week 47, end of study. What each vaccine dose contained was 300 ug of mutant IDH1 20-mer peptide, accompanied by topical imiquimod. The study gave patients eight vaccinations in weeks 1, 3, 5, 7, 11, 15, 19, 23. As to this clone: What it binds is not known.

Germline V CDR1 and CDR2: SGHDT, YYEEEE. V lost 2 bases and J lost 3, with 12 bases in between. The CDR3 has 15 residues. This rearrangement joins TRBV5-6 to TRBJ1-5; possible D gene TRBD1, 5 bases. Sequences were derived from PBMCs, sampled from a glioma patient whose treatment included an IDH1 peptide vaccine. This clonotype originated in a man younger than 35 with glioma. Some clones in this sample may be carry-over from other donors' samples. The CDR3 DNA follows: TGTGCCAGCAGCTTTTCCCCGACAGACAATCAGCCCCAGCATTTT. This gives the protein CASSFSPTDNQPQHF.